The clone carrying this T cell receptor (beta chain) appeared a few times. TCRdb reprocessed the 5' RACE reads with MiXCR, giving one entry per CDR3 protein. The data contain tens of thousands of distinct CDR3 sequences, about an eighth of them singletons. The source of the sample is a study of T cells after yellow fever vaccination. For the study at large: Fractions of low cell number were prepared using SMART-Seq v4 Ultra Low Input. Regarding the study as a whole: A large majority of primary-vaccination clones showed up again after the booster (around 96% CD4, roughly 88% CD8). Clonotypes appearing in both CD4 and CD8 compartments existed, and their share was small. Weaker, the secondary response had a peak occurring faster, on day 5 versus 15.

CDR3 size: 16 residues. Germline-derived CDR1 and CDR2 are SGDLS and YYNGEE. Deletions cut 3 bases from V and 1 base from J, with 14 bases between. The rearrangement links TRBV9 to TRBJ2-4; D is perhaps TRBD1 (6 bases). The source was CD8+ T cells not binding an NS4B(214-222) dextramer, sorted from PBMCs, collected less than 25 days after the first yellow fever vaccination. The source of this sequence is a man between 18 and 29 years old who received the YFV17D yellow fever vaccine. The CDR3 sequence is CASSARDTQAKNIQYF. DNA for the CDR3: TGTGCCAGCAGCGCCCGGGACACTCAGGCCAAAAACATTCAGTACTTC. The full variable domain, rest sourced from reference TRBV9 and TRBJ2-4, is DSGVTQTPKHLITATGQRVTLRCSPRSGDLSVYWYQQSLDQGLQFLIQYYNGEERAKGNILERFSAQQFPDLHSELNLSSLELGDSALYFCASSARDTQAKNIQYFGAGTRLSVL.